This T cell receptor beta chain was identified during a study of OX40 agonist ivuxolimab in advanced cancers. Study-level information: Two cutaneous melanoma patients and one hepatocellular carcinoma patient, three in all, had partial responses. Study results and caveats: More expanded clones were found, on average, in CD8+ than in CD4+ T cells. With doses of 0.1 to 3.0 mg/kg, CD4+ and CD8+ blood T cells had undergone clonal expansion by week 6.

As for this clone: As yet, its antigen is unknown.

Autoimmune disease history or systemic immunosuppression barred patients. Trimming left V 4 bases short and J 3 bases short, with 5 bases between. The CDR3 is 11 residues long. Germline lookup yields CDR1 SGHNT and CDR2 YYREEE (reference sequence). Measured with immunoSEQ multiplex PCR; TCRdb has only the in-frame clones, and not every one. The sample includes 20,000 to 25,000 clones, nearly 85% seen only once; the top ten take approximately 8%. This sample comprised CD4+ or CD8+ T cells sorted from blood, obtained in a trial of the OX40 agonist ivuxolimab. V and J are TRBV5-4 and TRBJ2-7; D gene ambiguous. The clonotype was recovered from an adult with an advanced solid tumor such as melanoma, head and neck, liver or kidney cancer. CDR3 amino acids: CASSVGYEQYF. CDR3 coding DNA: TGTGCCAGCAGCGTCGGCTACGAGCAGTACTTC.